These 4 T cell receptor beta chains share one sample of origin, sequenced in a study of T cell responses to AZD1222 COVID-19 vaccine. Clones were sequenced by immunoSEQ multiplex PCR, and TCRdb holds only the in-frame ones, with some missing. This sample yields approximately 140,000 clones, of which around 88% are seen a single time; around 16% belongs to the top ten. The sequences come from peripheral blood, collected on day 0 of AZD1222 vaccination. All receptors come from an adult in good health.

The rearrangement links TRBV4-1 to TRBJ2-7; 11 positions match TRBD1. This CDR3 region has 16 residues. Germline trimming cut 0 bases from V and 4 bases from J; bases unmatched to any gene: 5. CDR1 and CDR2 from the germline V gene are MGHRA and YSYEKL. The CDR3 coding sequence is TGCGCCAGCAGCCAAGAGACCCGGGACAGGGGGTACGAGCAGTACTTC. This encodes CASSQETRDRGYEQYF.

The chain carries TRBV4-1 and TRBJ2-7, with 10 bases lining up with TRBD1. The CDR3 consists of 15 residues. Unmatched junction bases numbered 3, after V lost 3 bases and J lost 1 base. Germline-derived CDR1 and CDR2 are MGHRA and YSYEKL. DNA for the CDR3: TGCGCCAGCAGCCAGTGGGGACAGGGGTCCTACGAGCAGTACTTC. Protein sequence: CASSQWGQGSYEQYF.

This clone was detected only a few times. The J gene is TRBJ1-3, the V gene TRBV2; 7 nucleotides align to TRBD1. The CDR3 has 15 amino acids. Germline CDR1 and CDR2: SNHLY and FYNNEI. With V trimmed by 8 bases and J by 0 bases, 7 bases remained unmatched. In DNA form, the CDR3 reads TGTGCCAGCTCGGGACAGCGATTCTCTGGAAACACCATATATTTT. Translating it yields CASSGQRFSGNTIYF.

The chain has TRBV2 and TRBJ1-3; TRBD1 matches 8 bases. The germline CDR1 and CDR2 sequences are SNHLY and FYNNEI. The CDR3 length is 13 residues. V gave up 4 bases and J gave up 10 bases; unmatched junction bases: 6. CDR3 region: CASSGGTGQTIYF. CDR3 nucleotides: TGTGCCAGCAGTGGAGGGACAGGCCAGACCATATATTTT.